Each of the 7 T cell receptor beta chains below was sequenced from the same sample in a study of human T cells and chemical hapten exposure. Time point specified: pre-sensitization, week 0. Treatment: therapeutic diphenylcyclopropenone sensitization with weekly scalp DPC. Via MiXCR, TCRdb re-called the RACE reads, giving one row per CDR3 protein. The sample carries about 300,000 distinct CDR3 sequences, around 5% recorded once. The sequencing used whole blood, collected in connection with sensitization to the hapten diphenylcyclopropenone (DPC). These receptors originate from a woman younger than 30 with alopecia areata. Some clones in this sample may be carry-over from other donors' samples.

At least ten counts were recorded for this clonotype. The gene calls are TRBV6-5 and TRBJ2-7, with D perhaps TRBD2 (5 bases). The germline V and J ends were trimmed by 0 bases and 4 bases, with 16 bases remaining between them. Germline CDR1 MNHEY, CDR2 SVGAGI. This CDR3 region has 16 residues. CDR3 DNA: TGTGCCAGCAGTTACTCAAGTCTAGAGGGTCTATACGAGCAGTACTTC. Translating it yields CASSYSSLEGLYEQYF.

V usage is TRBV28 and J usage is TRBJ2-7; 7 bases are a match to TRBD1. In germline, CDR1 is MDHEN, CDR2 SYDVKM. The CDR3 length is 16 residues. V lost 1 base, J lost 1 base, and 7 bases stayed unmatched. The CDR3 nucleotides read TGTGCCAGCAGTTTATCACCTATGGACAGGTCCTACGAGCAGTACTTC. This translates into CASSLSPMDRSYEQYF.

This clonotype was found a few times. The chain employs TRBV28 and TRBJ2-2; D tentatively fits TRBD1 or TRBD2 (6 bases each). Trimming removed 8 bases from V and 5 bases from J, with 9 bases in between. Germline V lookup: CDR1 MDHEN, CDR2 SYDVKM. This CDR3 is 12 amino acids long. CDR3 amino acids: CASEGGTGELFF. CDR3 DNA sequence: TGTGCCAGCGAAGGGGGGACCGGGGAGCTGTTTTTT.

This clonotype was counted between two and nine times. The J gene is TRBJ1-5, the V gene TRBV6-1; D is uncertain. The CDR3 has 13 residues. Germline values: CDR1 MNHNS, CDR2 SASEGT. Trimming removed 4 bases at V and 3 bases at J, with 7 bases between. The CDR3, as DNA: TGTGCCAGCAGTGCCAGGTCCAATCAGCCCCAGCATTTT. Protein product: CASSARSNQPQHF.

The J gene is TRBJ1-2, the V gene TRBV5-1; D is possibly TRBD1 (5 bases). Per germline, CDR1 SGHRS and CDR2 YFSETQ. The CDR3 extends over 13 amino acids. The V gene lost 4 bases and the J gene lost 0 bases, with 7 bases spanning the gap. This CDR3 is CASSTQANYGYTF. The DNA of the CDR3 is TGCGCCAGCAGCACACAGGCTAACTATGGCTACACCTTC.

Ten or more counts support this clonotype. The V gene is TRBV19, the J gene TRBJ2-5, with 7 bases fitting TRBD1. Trimming removed 6 bases from V and 4 bases from J; junction bases left unmatched: 5. The V gene's germline CDR1 is LNHDA and CDR2 SQIVND (reference sequence). The CDR3 contains 13 residues. Here the CDR3 reads CASSGTVGETQYF. Written as DNA, the CDR3 is TGTGCCAGTAGCGGGACAGTCGGAGAGACCCAGTACTTC. The entire variable domain, with the rest obtained from reference TRBV19 and TRBJ2-5, is as follows: DGGITQSPKYLFRKEGQNVTLSCEQNLNHDAMYWYRQDPGQGLRLIYYSQIVNDFQKGDIAEGYSVSREKKESFPLTVTSAQKNPTAFYLCASSGTVGETQYFGPGTRLLVL.

In its sample, this clonotype was seen a few times. J is TRBJ2-5 and V is TRBV7-2; 8 bases align to TRBD2. Trimming cost V 10 bases and J 3 bases; bases outside gene matches: 7. This CDR3 comprises 13 residues. Per the germline V gene, CDR1 is SGHTA and CDR2 is FQGNSA. The CDR3 spells CATARGGKETQYF. CDR3 nucleotides: TGTGCCACTGCCCGGGGGGGCAAAGAGACCCAGTACTTC.